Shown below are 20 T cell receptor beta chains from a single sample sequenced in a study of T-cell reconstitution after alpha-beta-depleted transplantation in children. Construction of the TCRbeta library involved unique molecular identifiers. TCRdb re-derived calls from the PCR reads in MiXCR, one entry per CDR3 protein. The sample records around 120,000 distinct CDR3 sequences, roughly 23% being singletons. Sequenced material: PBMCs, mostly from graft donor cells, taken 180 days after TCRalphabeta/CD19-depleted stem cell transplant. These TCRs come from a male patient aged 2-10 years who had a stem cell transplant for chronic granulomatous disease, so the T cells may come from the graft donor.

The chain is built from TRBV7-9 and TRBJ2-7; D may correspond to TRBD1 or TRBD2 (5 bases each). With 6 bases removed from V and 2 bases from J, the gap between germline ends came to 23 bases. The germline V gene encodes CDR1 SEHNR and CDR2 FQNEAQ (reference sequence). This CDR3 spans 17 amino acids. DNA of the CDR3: TGTGCCAGCAGTTCTCGAACCGGGGCCATTCTCGCCTACGAGCAGTACTTC. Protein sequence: CASSSRTGAILAYEQYF.

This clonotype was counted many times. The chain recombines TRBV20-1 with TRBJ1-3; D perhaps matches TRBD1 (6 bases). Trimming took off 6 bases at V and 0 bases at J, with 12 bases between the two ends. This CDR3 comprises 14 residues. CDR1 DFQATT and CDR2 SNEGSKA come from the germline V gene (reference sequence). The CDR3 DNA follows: TGCAGTGCAGCGATGGACAGCTCTGGAAACACCATATATTTT. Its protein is CSAAMDSSGNTIYF.

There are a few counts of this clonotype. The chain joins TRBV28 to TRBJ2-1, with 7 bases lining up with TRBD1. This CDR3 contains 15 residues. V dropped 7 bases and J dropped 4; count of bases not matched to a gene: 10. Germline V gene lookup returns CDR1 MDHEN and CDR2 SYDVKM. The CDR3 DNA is TGTGCCAGCACCGAAGACAGGGATTTTTACAATGAGCAGTTCTTC. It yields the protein CASTEDRDFYNEQFF.

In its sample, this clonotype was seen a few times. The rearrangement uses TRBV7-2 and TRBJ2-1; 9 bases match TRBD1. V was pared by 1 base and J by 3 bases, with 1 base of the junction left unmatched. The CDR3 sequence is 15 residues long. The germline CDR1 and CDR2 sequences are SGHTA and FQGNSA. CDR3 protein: CASSLDRGHYNEQFF. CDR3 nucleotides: TGTGCCAGCAGCTTAGACAGGGGGCACTACAATGAGCAGTTCTTC.

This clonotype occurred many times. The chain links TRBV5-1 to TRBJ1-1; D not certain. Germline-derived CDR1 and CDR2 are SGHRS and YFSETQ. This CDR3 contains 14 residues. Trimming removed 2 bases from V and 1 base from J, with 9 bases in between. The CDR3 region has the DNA TGCGCCAGCAGCTTCGGGCAGACGAACACTGAAGCTTTCTTT. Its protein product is CASSFGQTNTEAFF.

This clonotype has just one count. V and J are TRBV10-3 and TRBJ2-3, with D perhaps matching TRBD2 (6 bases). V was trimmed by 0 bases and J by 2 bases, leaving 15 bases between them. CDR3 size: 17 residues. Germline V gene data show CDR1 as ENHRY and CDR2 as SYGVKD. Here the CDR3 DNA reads TGTGCCATCAGTGAGTCGGTGATTAGCGGTCTCACAGATACGCAGTATTTT. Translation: CAISESVISGLTDTQYF.

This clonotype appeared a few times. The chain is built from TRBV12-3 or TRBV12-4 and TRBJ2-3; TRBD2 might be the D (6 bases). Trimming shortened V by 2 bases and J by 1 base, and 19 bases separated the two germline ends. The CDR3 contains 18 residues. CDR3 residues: CASSLLGWRVFGTDTQYF. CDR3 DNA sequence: TGTGCCAGCAGTTTACTGGGGTGGAGGGTATTCGGCACAGATACGCAGTATTTT.

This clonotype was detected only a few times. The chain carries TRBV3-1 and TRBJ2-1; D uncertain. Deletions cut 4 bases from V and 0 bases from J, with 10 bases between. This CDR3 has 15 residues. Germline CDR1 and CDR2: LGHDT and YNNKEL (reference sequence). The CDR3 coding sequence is TGTGCCAGCAGCCGTACAACGAGCTCCTACAATGAGCAGTTCTTC. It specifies CASSRTTSSYNEQFF.

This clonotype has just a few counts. The CDR3 sequence is CASTWTGGVSNYGYTF. For the CDR3, the DNA is TGTGCCAGCACCTGGACAGGAGGAGTCTCTAACTATGGCTACACCTTC. This chain links TRBV12-3 or TRBV12-4 with TRBJ1-2; TRBD1 matches at 7 bases. V lost 7 bases and J lost 0; bases outside the gene matches: 11. The CDR3 loop spans 16 amino acids.

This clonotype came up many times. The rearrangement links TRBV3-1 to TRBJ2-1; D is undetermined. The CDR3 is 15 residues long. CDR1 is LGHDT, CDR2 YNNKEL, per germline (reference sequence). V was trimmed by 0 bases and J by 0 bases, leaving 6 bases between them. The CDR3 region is CASSQDRYSYNEQFF. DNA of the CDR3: TGTGCCAGCAGCCAAGACCGCTACTCCTACAATGAGCAGTTCTTC.

The CDR3 loop reads CASSHRQGSYEQYF. CDR3 nucleotide sequence: TGCGCCAGCAGCCACCGACAGGGGTCCTACGAGCAGTACTTC. V usage is TRBV4-3 and J usage is TRBJ2-7, with 8 bases that match TRBD1. V lost 3 bases and J lost 1; bases outside the gene matches: 2. The CDR3 contains 14 residues. CDR1 and CDR2 (germline): LGHNA, YSLEER.

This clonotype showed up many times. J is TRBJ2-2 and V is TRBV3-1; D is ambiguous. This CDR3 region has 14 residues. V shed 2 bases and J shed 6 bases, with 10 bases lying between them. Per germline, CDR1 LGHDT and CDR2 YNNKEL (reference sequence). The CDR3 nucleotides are TGTGCCAGCAGCCAATATGTTGGGCCCGGGGAGCTGTTTTTT. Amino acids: CASSQYVGPGELFF.

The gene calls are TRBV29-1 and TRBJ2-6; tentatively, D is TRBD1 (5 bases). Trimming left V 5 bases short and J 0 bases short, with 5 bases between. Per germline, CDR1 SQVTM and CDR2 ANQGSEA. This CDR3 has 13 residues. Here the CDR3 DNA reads TGCAGCGTTACAGGCTCTGGGGCCAACGTCCTGACTTTC. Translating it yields CSVTGSGANVLTF.

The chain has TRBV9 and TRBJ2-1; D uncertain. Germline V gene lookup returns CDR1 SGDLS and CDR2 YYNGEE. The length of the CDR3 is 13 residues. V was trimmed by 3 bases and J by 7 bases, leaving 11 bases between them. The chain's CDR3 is CASSAALWNEQFF. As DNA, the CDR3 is TGTGCCAGCAGCGCGGCCCTGTGGAATGAGCAGTTCTTC.

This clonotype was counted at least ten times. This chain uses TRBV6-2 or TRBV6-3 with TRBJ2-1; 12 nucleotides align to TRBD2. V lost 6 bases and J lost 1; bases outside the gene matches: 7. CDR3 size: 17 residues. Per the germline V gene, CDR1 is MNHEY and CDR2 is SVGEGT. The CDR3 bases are TGTGCCAGCAGCCTAGCGGGGGGGCCTTGGTCCTACAATGAGCAGTTCTTC. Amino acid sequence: CASSLAGGPWSYNEQFF.

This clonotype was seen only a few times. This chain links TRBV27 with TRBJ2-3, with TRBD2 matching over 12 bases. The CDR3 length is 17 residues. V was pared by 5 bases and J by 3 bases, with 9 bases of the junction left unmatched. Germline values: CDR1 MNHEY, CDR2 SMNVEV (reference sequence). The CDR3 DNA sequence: TGTGCCAGCAGTGCCTTGACTAGCGGGAGAGGGACAGATACGCAGTATTTT. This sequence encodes CASSALTSGRGTDTQYF.

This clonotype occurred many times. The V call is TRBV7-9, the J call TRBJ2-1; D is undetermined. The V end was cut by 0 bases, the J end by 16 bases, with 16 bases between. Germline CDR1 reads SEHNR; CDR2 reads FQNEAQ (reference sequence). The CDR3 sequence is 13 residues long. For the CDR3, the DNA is TGTGCCAGCAGCTTAGCAGACTTTGGGCAGGACTTCTTC. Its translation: CASSLADFGQDFF.

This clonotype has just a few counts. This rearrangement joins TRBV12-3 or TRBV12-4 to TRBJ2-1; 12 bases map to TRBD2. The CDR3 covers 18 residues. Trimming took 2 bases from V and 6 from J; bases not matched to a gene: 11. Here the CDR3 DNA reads TGTGCCAGCAGTTTATCTCTAGCGGGAGGGCCGGTGGGCAATGAGCAGTTCTTC. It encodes CASSLSLAGGPVGNEQFF.

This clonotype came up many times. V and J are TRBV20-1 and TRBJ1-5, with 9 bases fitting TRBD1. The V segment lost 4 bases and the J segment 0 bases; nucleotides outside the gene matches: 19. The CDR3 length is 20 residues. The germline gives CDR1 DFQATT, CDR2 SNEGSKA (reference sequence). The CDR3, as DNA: TGCAGTGCTAAAAAAAATACCGGGACAGGGTCGGTCGATAGCAATCAGCCCCAGCATTTT. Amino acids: CSAKKNTGTGSVDSNQPQHF.

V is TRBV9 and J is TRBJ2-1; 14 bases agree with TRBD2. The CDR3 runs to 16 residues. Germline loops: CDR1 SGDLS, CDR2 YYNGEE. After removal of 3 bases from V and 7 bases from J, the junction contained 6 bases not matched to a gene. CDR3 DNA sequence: TGTGCCAGCAGCGCCCGACTAGCGGGGGGGCTTAATGAGCAGTTCTTC. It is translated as CASSARLAGGLNEQFF.